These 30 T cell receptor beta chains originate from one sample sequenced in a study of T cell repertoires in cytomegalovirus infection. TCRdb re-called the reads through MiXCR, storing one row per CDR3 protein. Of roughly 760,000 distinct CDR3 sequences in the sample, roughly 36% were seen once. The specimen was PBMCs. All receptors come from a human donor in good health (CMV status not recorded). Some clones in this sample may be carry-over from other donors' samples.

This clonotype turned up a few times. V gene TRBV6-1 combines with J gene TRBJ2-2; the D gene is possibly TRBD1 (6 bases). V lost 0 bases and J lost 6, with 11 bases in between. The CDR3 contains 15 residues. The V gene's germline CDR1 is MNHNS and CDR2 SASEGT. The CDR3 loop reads CASSEARTVAGELFF. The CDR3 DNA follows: TGTGCCAGCAGTGAAGCGCGGACAGTCGCCGGGGAGCTGTTTTTT.

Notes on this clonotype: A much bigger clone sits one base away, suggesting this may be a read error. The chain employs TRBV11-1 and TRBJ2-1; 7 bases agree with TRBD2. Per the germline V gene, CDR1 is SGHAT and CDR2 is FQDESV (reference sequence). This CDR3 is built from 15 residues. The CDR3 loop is CSSSESGLPNNEQFF. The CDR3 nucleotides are TGTTCCAGCAGCGAATCGGGACTACCGAACAATGAGCAGTTCTTC.

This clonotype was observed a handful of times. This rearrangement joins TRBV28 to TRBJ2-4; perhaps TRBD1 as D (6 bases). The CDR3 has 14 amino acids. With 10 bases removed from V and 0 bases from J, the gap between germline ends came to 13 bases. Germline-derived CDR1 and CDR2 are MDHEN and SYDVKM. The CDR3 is CAISQGLAKNIQYF. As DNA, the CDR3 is TGTGCCATTTCGCAGGGGCTAGCCAAAAACATTCAGTACTTC. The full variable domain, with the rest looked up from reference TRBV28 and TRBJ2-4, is DVKVTQSSRYLVKRTGEKVFLECVQDMDHENMFWYRQDPGLGLRLIYFSYDVKMKEKGDIPEGYSVSREKKERFSLILESASTNQTSMYLCAISQGLAKNIQYFGAGTRLSVL.

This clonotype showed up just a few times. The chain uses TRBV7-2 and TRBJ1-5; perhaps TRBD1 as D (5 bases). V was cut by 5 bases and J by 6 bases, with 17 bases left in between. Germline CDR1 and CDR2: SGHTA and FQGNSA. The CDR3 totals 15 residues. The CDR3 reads CASSQTGRGVQPQHF. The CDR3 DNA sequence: TGTGCCAGCAGCCAAACAGGCCGTGGGGTTCAGCCCCAGCATTTT.

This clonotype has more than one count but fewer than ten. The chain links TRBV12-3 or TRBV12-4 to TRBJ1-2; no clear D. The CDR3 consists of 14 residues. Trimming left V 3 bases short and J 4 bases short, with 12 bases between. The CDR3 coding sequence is TGTGCCAGCAGTTTTAGTCAAGGGATCTATGGCTACACCTTC. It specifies CASSFSQGIYGYTF.

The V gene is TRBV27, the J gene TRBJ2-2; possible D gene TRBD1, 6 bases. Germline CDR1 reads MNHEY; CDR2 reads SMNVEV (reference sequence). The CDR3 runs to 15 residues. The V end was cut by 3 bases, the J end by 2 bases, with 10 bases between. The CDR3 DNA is TGTGCCAGCAGTTTCATACAGGGTAACACCGGGGAGCTGTTTTTT. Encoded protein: CASSFIQGNTGELFF.

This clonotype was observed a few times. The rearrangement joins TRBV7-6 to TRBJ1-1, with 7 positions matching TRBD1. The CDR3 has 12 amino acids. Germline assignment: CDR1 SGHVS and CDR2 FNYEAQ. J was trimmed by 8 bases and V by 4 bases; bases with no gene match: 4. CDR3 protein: CASSWTGSEAFF. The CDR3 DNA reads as TGTGCCAGCAGCTGGACAGGATCGGAAGCTTTCTTT.

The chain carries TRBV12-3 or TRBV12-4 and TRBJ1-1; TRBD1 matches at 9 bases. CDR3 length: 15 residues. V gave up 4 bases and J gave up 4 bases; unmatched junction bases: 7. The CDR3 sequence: CASSSSRTGVTEAFF. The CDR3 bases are TGTGCCAGCAGTTCGAGTCGGACAGGGGTCACTGAAGCTTTCTTT.

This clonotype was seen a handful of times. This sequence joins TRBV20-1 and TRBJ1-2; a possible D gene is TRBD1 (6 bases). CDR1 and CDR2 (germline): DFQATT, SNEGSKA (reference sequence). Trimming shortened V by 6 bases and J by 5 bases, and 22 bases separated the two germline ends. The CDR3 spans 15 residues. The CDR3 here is CSAVQGWGSEYGYTF. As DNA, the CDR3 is TGCAGTGCCGTACAGGGCTGGGGGTCGGAGTATGGCTACACCTTC.

In DNA form, the CDR3 reads TGCGCCAGCAGCTTGAATGGGAGTGCGGGAGATACGCAGTATTTT. Its translation: CASSLNGSAGDTQYF. The chain is built from TRBV5-1 and TRBJ2-3; weak D call: TRBD2 (5 bases). Deletions cut 1 base from V and 5 bases from J, with 14 bases between. The CDR3 totals 15 residues. The germline CDR1 and CDR2 sequences are SGHRS and YFSETQ.

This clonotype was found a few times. The CDR3 region is CASSLAPQRVYEQYF. The CDR3, as DNA: TGTGCCAGCAGCTTAGCGCCGCAGCGGGTTTATGAGCAGTACTTC. The rearrangement joins TRBV7-6 to TRBJ2-7; perhaps TRBD2 as D (6 bases). Looked up from germline, CDR1 is SGHVS and CDR2 is FNYEAQ. The V and J ends lost 0 bases and 7 bases respectively, with 16 bases between them. The CDR3 covers 15 residues. The variable domain in full, completed from reference TRBV7-6 and TRBJ2-7, reads GAGVSQSPRYKVTKRGQDVALRCDPISGHVSLYWYRQALGQGPEFLTYFNYEAQQDKSGLPNDRFSAERPEGSISTLTIQRTEQRDSAMYRCASSLAPQRVYEQYFGPGTRLTVT.

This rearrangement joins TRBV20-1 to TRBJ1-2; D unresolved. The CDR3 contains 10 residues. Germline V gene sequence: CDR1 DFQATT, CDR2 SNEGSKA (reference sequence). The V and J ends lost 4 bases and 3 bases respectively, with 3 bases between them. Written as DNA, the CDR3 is TGCAGTGCTAATTACTATGGCTACACCTTC. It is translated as CSANYYGYTF.

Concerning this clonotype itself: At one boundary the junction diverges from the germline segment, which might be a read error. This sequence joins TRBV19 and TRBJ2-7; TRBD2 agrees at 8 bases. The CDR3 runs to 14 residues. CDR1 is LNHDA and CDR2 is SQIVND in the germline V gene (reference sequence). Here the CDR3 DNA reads TGTGCCAGTAGTTCCAGCGGGAGCTCCTACGAGCGGTACTTC. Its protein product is CASSSSGSSYERYF.

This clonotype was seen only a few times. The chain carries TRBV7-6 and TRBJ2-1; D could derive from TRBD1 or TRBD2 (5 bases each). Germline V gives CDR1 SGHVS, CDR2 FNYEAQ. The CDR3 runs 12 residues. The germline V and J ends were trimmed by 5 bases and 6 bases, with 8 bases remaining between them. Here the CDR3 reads CASSGGSNEQFF. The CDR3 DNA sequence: TGTGCCAGCAGCGGGGGAAGCAATGAGCAGTTCTTC.

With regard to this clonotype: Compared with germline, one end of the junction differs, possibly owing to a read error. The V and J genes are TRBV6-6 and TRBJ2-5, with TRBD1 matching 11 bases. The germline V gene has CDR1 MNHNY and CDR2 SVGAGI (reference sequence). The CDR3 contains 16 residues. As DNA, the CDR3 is TGTGCCAGCAGTTTACGGACAGGGGGCAATTCAGAGACCCGGTACTTC. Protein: CASSLRTGGNSETRYF.

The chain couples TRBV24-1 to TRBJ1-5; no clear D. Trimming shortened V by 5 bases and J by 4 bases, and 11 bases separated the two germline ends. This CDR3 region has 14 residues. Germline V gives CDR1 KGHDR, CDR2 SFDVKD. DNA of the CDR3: TGTGCCACCAGTGTAGGGTCGAAAAATCAGCCCCAGCATTTT. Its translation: CATSVGSKNQPQHF.

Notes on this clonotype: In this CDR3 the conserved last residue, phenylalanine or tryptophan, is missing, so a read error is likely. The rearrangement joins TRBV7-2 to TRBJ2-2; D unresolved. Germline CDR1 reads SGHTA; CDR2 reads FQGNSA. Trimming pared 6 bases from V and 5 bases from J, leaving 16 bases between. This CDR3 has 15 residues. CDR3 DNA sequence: TGTGCCAGCAGGTCCCGGACCAGGCCGACCGGGGAGCTGTTTTTG. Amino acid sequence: CASRSRTRPTGELFL.

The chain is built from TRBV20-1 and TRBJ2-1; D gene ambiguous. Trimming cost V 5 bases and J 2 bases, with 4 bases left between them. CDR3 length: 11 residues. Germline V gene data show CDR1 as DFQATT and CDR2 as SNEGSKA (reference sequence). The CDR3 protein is CSAGPYNEQFF. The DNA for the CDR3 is TGCAGTGCTGGGCCCTACAATGAGCAGTTCTTC.

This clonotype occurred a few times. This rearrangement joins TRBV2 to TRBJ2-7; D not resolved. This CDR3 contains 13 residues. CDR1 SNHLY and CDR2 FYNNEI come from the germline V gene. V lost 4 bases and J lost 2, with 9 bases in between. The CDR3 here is CASSAGFAYEQYF. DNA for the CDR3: TGTGCCAGCAGTGCAGGTTTTGCCTACGAGCAGTACTTC.

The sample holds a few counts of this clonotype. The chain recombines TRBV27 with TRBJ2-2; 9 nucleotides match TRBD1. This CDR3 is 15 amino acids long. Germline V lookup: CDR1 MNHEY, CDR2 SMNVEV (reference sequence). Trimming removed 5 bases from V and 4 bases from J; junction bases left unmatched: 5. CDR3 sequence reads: CASSPQGAGTGELFF. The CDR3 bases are TGTGCCAGCAGTCCACAGGGGGCGGGCACCGGGGAGCTGTTTTTT.

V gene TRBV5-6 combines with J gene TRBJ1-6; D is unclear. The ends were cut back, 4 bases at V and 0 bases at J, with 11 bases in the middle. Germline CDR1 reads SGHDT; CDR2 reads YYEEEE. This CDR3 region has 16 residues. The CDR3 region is CASSTFMSSYNSPLHF. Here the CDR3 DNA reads TGTGCCAGCAGCACGTTCATGAGCTCCTATAATTCACCCCTCCACTTT.

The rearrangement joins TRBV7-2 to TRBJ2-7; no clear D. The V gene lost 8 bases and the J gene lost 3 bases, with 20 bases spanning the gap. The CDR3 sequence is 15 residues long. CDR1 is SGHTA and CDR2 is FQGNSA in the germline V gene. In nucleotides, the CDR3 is TGTGCCAGCCACGTAGAGTTGCAAGGCGGCTACGAGCAGTACTTC. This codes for CASHVELQGGYEQYF.

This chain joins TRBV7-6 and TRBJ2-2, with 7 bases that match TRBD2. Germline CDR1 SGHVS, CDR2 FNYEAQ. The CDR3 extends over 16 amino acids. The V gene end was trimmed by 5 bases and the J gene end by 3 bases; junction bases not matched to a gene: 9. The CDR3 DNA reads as TGTGCCAGCAGCCGCGGACTAGTCGGAGACACCGGGGAGCTGTTTTTT. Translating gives CASSRGLVGDTGELFF.

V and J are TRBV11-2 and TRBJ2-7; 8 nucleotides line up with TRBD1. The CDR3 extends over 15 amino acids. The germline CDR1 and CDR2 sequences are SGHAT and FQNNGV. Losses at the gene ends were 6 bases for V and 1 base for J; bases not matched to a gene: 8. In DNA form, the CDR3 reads TGTGCCAGCAGACAACAGACAGGGGCATCCTACGAGCAGTACTTC. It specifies CASRQQTGASYEQYF.

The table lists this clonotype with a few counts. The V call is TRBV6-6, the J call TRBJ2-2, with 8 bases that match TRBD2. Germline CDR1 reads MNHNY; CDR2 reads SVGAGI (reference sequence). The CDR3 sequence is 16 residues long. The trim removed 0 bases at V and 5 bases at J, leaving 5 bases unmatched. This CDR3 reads CASSYSPGGPTGELFF. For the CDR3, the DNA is TGTGCCAGCAGTTACTCCCCGGGAGGGCCGACCGGGGAGCTGTTTTTT.

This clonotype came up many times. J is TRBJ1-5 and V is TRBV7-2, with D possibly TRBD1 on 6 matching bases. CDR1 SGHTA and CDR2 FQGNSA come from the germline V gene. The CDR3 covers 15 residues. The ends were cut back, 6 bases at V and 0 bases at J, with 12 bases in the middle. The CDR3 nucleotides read TGTGCCAGCAGACCAACAGGGCTTAGCAATCAGCCCCAGCATTTT. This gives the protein CASRPTGLSNQPQHF.

The CDR3 sequence: CASRRGADRLYGYTF. The DNA of the CDR3 is TGTGCCAGCAGACGAGGGGCGGACCGTCTCTATGGCTACACCTTC. The gene calls are TRBV6-6 and TRBJ1-2; the D gene is possibly TRBD1 (5 bases). V lost 6 bases to trimming and J lost 4 bases, with 18 bases between them. CDR1 and CDR2 (germline): MNHNY, SVGAGI (reference sequence). The CDR3 spans 15 residues.

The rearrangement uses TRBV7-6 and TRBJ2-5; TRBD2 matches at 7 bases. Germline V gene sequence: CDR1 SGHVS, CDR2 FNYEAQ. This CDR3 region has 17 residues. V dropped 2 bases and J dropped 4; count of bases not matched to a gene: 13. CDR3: CASSLLSGGDATETQYF. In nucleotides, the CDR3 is TGTGCCAGCAGCTTACTATCTGGGGGGGATGCAACAGAGACCCAGTACTTC.

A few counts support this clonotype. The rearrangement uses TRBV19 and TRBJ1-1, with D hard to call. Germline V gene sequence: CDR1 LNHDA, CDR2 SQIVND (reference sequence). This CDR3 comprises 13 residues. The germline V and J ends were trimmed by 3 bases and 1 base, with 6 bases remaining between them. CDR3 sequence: CASSILQNTEAFF. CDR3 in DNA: TGTGCCAGTAGTATTCTCCAGAACACTGAAGCTTTCTTT.

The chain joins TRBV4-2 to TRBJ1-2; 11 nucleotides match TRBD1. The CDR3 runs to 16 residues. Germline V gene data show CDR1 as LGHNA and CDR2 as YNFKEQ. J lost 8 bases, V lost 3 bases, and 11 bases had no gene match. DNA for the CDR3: TGTGCCAGCAGCCATGGACAGGGGGCCCCGAGTGCGGGCTACACCTTC. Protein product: CASSHGQGAPSAGYTF.